Sequencing of this T cell receptor beta chain was carried out in a study of PD-L1 blockade in urothelial cancer. Across the study: Male patients with bladder-origin urothelial cancer numbered about nine tenths of the roughly 30. Findings and caveats of the study: Durable-benefit patients expanded tumor-associated blood clones more at 3 weeks.

Comment on this clone: Its specificity is unknown.

The V gene lost 6 bases and the J gene lost 4 bases, with 15 bases spanning the gap. CDR1 and CDR2 from the germline V gene are SGHDN and FVKESK. CDR3 size: 14 residues. Time point defined: pretreatment peripheral blood. The table came from immunoSEQ multiplex PCR; TCRdb's copy has only in-frame clones and leaves some out. The table has approximately 50,000 clones, around 84% seen once; the top ten hold more than 3%. V usage is TRBV14 and J usage is TRBJ1-1, with a tentative D call TRBD1 (5 bases). Sequences were derived from PBMCs, sampled around atezolizumab (anti-PD-L1) treatment. The sequence came from a man aged 70-80 years with urothelial cancer. CDR3: CASSRQGKSTEAFF. The CDR3 DNA reads TGTGCCAGCAGTCGTCAGGGTAAGAGCACTGAAGCTTTCTTT.